This T cell receptor (beta chain) derives from a study of vaccination effects on CD4 cells after COVID-19. Study-wide findings and caveats: Convalescent patients were few in the study, and early post-infection timepoints were absent.

Repertoires were generated with immunoSEQ multiplex PCR, while TCRdb's copy carries only in-frame clones and drops some. The top ten hold about 1.7% of the sample, which has tens of thousands of clones, roughly 74% seen once. Antigen-specific CD4+ T cell clonotypes were called by their expansion after viral peptide-pool culture in ViraFEST. With approximately 9 days of culture completed, CD4+ T cells were isolated. Roughly 1.9 million PBMC per well received 10 IU/ml IL-2 and approximately 9.2 ug/ml peptides in culture. In the cultures, half the medium was exchanged for IL-2 medium on days 3 and 7. Trimming removed 2 bases at V and 3 bases at J, with 9 bases between. The CDR3 has 14 amino acids. In germline, CDR1 is LNHDA, CDR2 SQIVND (reference sequence). Comments on this clone: The antigen is undetermined.

This chain links TRBV19 with TRBJ2-3, with no clear D. The TCR was taken from a human donor who received a COVID-19 vaccine. This material consisted of CD4+ T cells from PBMCs cultured with HCoV-229E spike peptides, taken before COVID-19 vaccination. CDR3 amino acids: CASSISDVTDTQYF. In DNA, the CDR3 is TGTGCCAGTAGTATAAGTGATGTAACAGATACGCAGTATTTT.